The clone carrying this T cell receptor (beta chain) was detected a few times. Trimming took off 4 bases at V and 4 bases at J, with 19 bases between the two ends. From germline, CDR1 is MNHEY and CDR2 SVGAGI. There are 16 residues in the CDR3. This entry is derived from a study of T cells in Graves' hyperthyroidism and ophthalmopathy. From RNA transcripts, TCR beta CDR3 regions were amplified. TCR CDR3 underwent first-round RT-PCR with the HTBI primer set. TCRdb re-called the multiplex PCR reads through MiXCR, storing one row per CDR3 protein. The table lists about 510,000 distinct CDR3 sequences, 12% to 15% of them singletons. Used for diagnoses were clinical symptoms, serum thyroxine and TRAb, thyroid ultrasound and orbital computed tomography.

The chain employs TRBV6-5 and TRBJ1-1; tentative D call: TRBD1 (5 bases). The sample consisted of blood. This receptor was obtained from a woman between 40 and 55 years old with Graves' hyperthyroidism. CDR3 DNA sequence: TGTGCCAGCAGTTCAAAGTACCGGGACGGACCCACTGAAGCTTTCTTT. Residues: CASSSKYRDGPTEAFF.